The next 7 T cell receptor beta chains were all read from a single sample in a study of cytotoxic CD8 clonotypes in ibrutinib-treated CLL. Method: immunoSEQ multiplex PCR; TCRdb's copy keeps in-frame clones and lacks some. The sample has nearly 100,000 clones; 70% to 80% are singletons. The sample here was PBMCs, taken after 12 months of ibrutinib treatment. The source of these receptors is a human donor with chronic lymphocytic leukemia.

The CDR3 coding sequence is TGTGCCAGTTGGACAGAAGGTAATTCACCCCTCCACTTT. Amino acids: CASWTEGNSPLHF. The chain couples TRBV18 to TRBJ1-6; possibly TRBD1 for D (6 bases). Trimming stripped 9 bases from V and 6 bases from J, with 12 bases between. In germline, CDR1 is KGHSH, CDR2 LQKENI. The CDR3 runs 13 residues. Variable domain in full (rest from reference TRBV18 and TRBJ1-6): NAGVMQNPRHLVRRRGQEARLRCSPMKGHSHVYWYRQLPEEGLKFMVYLQKENIIDESGMPKERFSAEFPKEGPSILRIQQVVRGDSAAYFCASWTEGNSPLHFGNGTRLTVT.

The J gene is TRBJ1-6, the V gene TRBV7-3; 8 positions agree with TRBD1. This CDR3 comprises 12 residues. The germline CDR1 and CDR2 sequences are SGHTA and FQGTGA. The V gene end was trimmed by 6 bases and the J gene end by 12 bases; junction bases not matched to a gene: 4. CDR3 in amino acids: CASRGQGGPLHF. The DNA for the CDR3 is TGTGCCAGCAGAGGACAGGGCGGACCCCTCCACTTT.

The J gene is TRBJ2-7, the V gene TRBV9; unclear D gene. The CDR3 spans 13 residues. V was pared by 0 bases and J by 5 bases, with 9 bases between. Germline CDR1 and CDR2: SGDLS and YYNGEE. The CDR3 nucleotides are TGTGCCAGCAGCGTAGGTAGGGTTGACGAGCAGTACTTC. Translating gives CASSVGRVDEQYF.

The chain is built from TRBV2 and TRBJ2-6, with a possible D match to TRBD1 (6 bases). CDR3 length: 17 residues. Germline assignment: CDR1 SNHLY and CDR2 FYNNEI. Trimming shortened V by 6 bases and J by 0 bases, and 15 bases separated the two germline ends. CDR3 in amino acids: CASSAGDPSSGANVLTF. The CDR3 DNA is TGTGCCAGCAGCGCAGGGGACCCAAGCTCTGGGGCCAACGTCCTGACTTTC.

CDR3 loop: CSVGAWGEKLFF. The CDR3 nucleotides read TGCAGCGTTGGGGCTTGGGGTGAAAAACTGTTTTTT. The gene calls are TRBV29-1 and TRBJ1-4, with D uncertain. Deletions cut 4 bases from V and 7 bases from J, with 10 bases between. The CDR3 runs 12 residues. Germline CDR1 SQVTM, CDR2 ANQGSEA. The complete variable domain, with remaining parts taken from reference TRBV29-1 and TRBJ1-4, reads SAVISQKPSRDICQRGTSLTIQCQVDSQVTMMFWYRQQPGQSLTLIATANQGSEATYESGFVIDKFPISRPNLTFSTLTVSNMSPEDSSIYLCSVGAWGEKLFFGSGTQLSVL.

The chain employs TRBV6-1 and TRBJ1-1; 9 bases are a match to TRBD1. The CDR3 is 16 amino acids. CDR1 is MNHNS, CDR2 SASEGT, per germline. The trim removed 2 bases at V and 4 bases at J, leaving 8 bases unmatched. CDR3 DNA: TGTGCCAGCAGTGAACTAGCACAGGGGGCTGTCACTGAAGCTTTCTTT. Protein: CASSELAQGAVTEAFF.

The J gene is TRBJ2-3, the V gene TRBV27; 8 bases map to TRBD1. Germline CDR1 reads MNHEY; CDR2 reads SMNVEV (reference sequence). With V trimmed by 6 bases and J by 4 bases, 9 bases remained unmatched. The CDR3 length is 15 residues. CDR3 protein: CASRPGGNTADTQYF. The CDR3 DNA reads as TGTGCCAGCAGGCCAGGGGGCAATACCGCAGATACGCAGTATTTT.